This passage covers 18 T cell receptor beta chains from one sample sequenced in a study of T cells in Graves' hyperthyroidism and ophthalmopathy. The CDR3 regions of TCR beta were amplified from RNA transcripts. Carried out on the TCR CDR3, a first-round RT-PCR used the HTBI primer set. TCRdb fed the multiplex PCR reads into MiXCR, producing one record per CDR3 protein. The sample consists of hundreds of thousands of distinct CDR3 sequences, 35% to 40% of them appearing once. The sample was blood. Every receptor here comes from a man aged 18-30 years with Graves' hyperthyroidism.

This clonotype was picked up many times. This rearrangement joins TRBV7-6 to TRBJ1-1; D not resolved. Germline V gene data show CDR1 as SGHVS and CDR2 as FNYEAQ. V lost 5 bases and J 9 bases, leaving 16 bases between the germline ends. This CDR3 contains 13 residues. In nucleotides, the CDR3 is TGTGCCAGCAGCCCCCAGGAGGGAACCAAAGCTTTCTTT. Protein sequence: CASSPQEGTKAFF.

This clonotype has at least ten counts. This chain uses TRBV2 with TRBJ2-7; possibly TRBD1 for D (5 bases). Between the trimmed V and J ends, which lost 4 bases and 5 bases, there was a span of 24 bases. The CDR3 runs to 17 residues. The germline CDR1 and CDR2 sequences are SNHLY and FYNNEI. CDR3 residues: CASSAQQAPVVRHEQYF. In nucleotides, the CDR3 is TGTGCCAGCAGTGCACAACAGGCCCCAGTCGTCCGCCACGAGCAGTACTTC.

This clonotype appeared once. V and J are TRBV7-9 and TRBJ1-2, with D unclear. CDR3 length: 14 residues. The ends were cut back, 6 bases at V and 5 bases at J, with 16 bases in the middle. The germline CDR1 and CDR2 sequences are SEHNR and FQNEAQ (reference sequence). This CDR3 is CASSRRPDRYGYTF. CDR3 nucleotide sequence: TGTGCCAGCAGTAGGCGACCGGATCGTTATGGCTACACCTTC.

The V gene is TRBV2, the J gene TRBJ2-7; TRBD1 is a possible D gene (6 bases). This CDR3 is built from 14 residues. V was clipped by 2 bases and J by 1 base, with 9 bases between them. Germline V gene data show CDR1 as SNHLY and CDR2 as FYNNEI. The CDR3: CASSELDRSYEQYF. In DNA form, the CDR3 reads TGTGCCAGCAGTGAATTGGACAGATCCTACGAGCAGTACTTC.

CDR3 in amino acids: CASSILRESGYEQYF. CDR3 in DNA: TGTGCCAGTAGTATACTCAGAGAGAGCGGGTACGAGCAGTACTTC. The chain combines TRBV19 with TRBJ2-7; maybe TRBD2 (6 bases). CDR1 and CDR2 (germline): LNHDA, SQIVND (reference sequence). The CDR3 spans 15 residues. Deletions cut 2 bases from V and 4 bases from J, with 15 bases between.

This clonotype was recorded many times. The V gene is TRBV12-3 or TRBV12-4, the J gene TRBJ1-5; tentative D call: TRBD1 (5 bases). V lost 5 bases to trimming and J lost 3 bases, with 14 bases between them. The CDR3 sequence is 15 residues long. The CDR3 coding sequence is TGTGCCAGCAGTCCTTTCGCAGGGTTCAATCAGCCCCAGCATTTT. Translation gives CASSPFAGFNQPQHF.

A few counts support this clonotype. The chain combines TRBV4-3 with TRBJ2-7; a possible D gene is TRBD2 (6 bases). The CDR3 runs 14 residues. Deletions cut 4 bases from V and 3 bases from J, with 13 bases between. CDR1 LGHNA and CDR2 YSLEER come from the germline V gene. The CDR3: CASSRTWGDYEQYF. DNA for the CDR3: TGCGCCAGCAGCCGGACCTGGGGGGACTACGAGCAGTACTTC.

This clonotype has a count of ten or more. V gene TRBV2 combines with J gene TRBJ1-2, with TRBD1 matching 7 bases. Germline CDR1 is SNHLY and CDR2 is FYNNEI. V gave up 3 bases and J gave up 4 bases; unmatched junction bases: 2. The CDR3 has 13 amino acids. The CDR3 DNA sequence: TGTGCCAGCAGTGATCAGGGGGTCTATGGCTACACCTTC. Amino acids: CASSDQGVYGYTF.

The chain combines TRBV10-3 with TRBJ1-2; D not certain. This CDR3 is 13 amino acids long. Trimming took off 7 bases at V and 3 bases at J, with 12 bases between the two ends. The germline V gene has CDR1 ENHRY and CDR2 SYGVKD. CDR3 residues: CAINPGTDYGYTF. CDR3 sequence (DNA): TGTGCCATCAATCCAGGAACTGACTATGGCTACACCTTC.

This clonotype occurred many times. The chain joins TRBV7-9 to TRBJ2-7; a possible D gene is TRBD1 (5 bases). The CDR3 consists of 13 residues. The germline V gene encodes CDR1 SEHNR and CDR2 FQNEAQ (reference sequence). V was cut by 4 bases and J by 3 bases, with 10 bases left in between. CDR3 DNA sequence: TGTGCCAGCAGCTCTAGGGGATACTACGAGCAGTACTTC. This codes for CASSSRGYYEQYF.

As concerns this clonotype: A single base separates this from a much larger clone, so it may be a read error. As the CDR3 is not closed by the conserved phenylalanine or tryptophan, this likely results from a read error. The V and J genes are TRBV2 and TRBJ1-2, with a tentative D call TRBD1 (6 bases). CDR3 length: 14 residues. Germline CDR1 and CDR2: SNHLY and FYNNEI. V shed 4 bases and J shed 2 bases, with 11 bases lying between them. CDR3 amino acids: CASSAWTDNYGYTL. The CDR3 DNA is TGTGCCAGCAGTGCGTGGACAGACAACTATGGCTACACCCTC.

The chain couples TRBV29-1 to TRBJ1-2, with unresolved D. Germline V gives CDR1 SQVTM, CDR2 ANQGSEA. Trimming removed 1 base at V and 3 bases at J, with 9 bases between. The CDR3 loop spans 13 amino acids. CDR3: CSVEGGRDYGYTF. CDR3 nucleotide sequence: TGCAGCGTTGAAGGAGGAAGGGACTATGGCTACACCTTC.

The CDR3 nucleotides read TGTGCCAGCAGCTTAGGGCGGAGAGGGTACTTC. Amino acids: CASSLGRRGYF. This chain joins TRBV13 and TRBJ2-7, with D hard to call. The CDR3 sequence is 11 residues long. Looked up from germline, CDR1 is PRHDT and CDR2 is FYEKMQ (reference sequence). Trimming removed 0 bases at V and 12 bases at J, with 9 bases between.

V gene TRBV5-5 combines with J gene TRBJ1-2; D may be TRBD1 (6 bases). In germline, CDR1 is SGHKS, CDR2 YYEKEE (reference sequence). The V end lost 1 base, the J end lost 3 bases, and 13 bases lay between the germline ends. The CDR3 totals 15 residues. The CDR3 reads CASSLRKGGDYGYTF. Here the CDR3 DNA reads TGTGCCAGCAGCTTGCGAAAAGGGGGTGACTATGGCTACACCTTC.

In its sample, this clonotype was seen many times. The gene calls are TRBV10-2 and TRBJ2-7, with 7 bases fitting TRBD1. V shed 2 bases, J shed 1 base, and the junction held 8 bases outside the gene matches. Per germline, CDR1 WSHSY and CDR2 SAAADI. CDR3 length: 16 residues. CDR3 bases: TGCGCCAGCAGTGAGACAAGACAGGGATTATCCTACGAGCAGTACTTC. Translating it yields CASSETRQGLSYEQYF.

This clonotype has only a few counts. The chain uses TRBV20-1 and TRBJ2-6; D is unresolved. The CDR3 contains 16 residues. Germline lookup yields CDR1 DFQATT and CDR2 SNEGSKA (reference sequence). V was pared by 1 base and J by 0 bases, with 10 bases between. The CDR3 loop is CSARGGGTSGANVLTF. DNA for the CDR3: TGCAGTGCTAGAGGTGGCGGAACCTCTGGGGCCAACGTCCTGACTTTC.

With regard to this clonotype: Its ends do not fully match the called genes, so a read error is possible. The chain couples TRBV2 to TRBJ1-4, with 8 bases matching TRBD1. This CDR3 contains 15 residues. Germline V gives CDR1 SNHLY, CDR2 FYNNEI. The CDR3 region is CASGQGRLFNEKLFF. The DNA for the CDR3 is TGTGCCAGCGGACAGGGCAGACTCTTTAATGAAAAGCTGTTTTTT.

J is TRBJ1-3 and V is TRBV7-9; D unresolved. The V gene lost 1 base and the J gene lost 0 bases, with 7 bases spanning the gap. This CDR3 contains 15 residues. Germline V gene lookup returns CDR1 SEHNR and CDR2 FQNEAQ (reference sequence). The DNA for the CDR3 is TGTGCCAGCAGCTTAGACAGTCTCTCTGGAAACACCATATATTTT. The encoded protein is CASSLDSLSGNTIYF. Based on the CDR3 plus reference TRBV7-9 and TRBJ1-3, the full variable domain is DTGVSQNPRHKITKRGQNVTFRCDPISEHNRLYWYRQTLGQGPEFLTYFQNEAQLEKSRLLSDRFSAERPKGSFSTLEIQRTEQGDSAMYLCASSLDSLSGNTIYFGEGSWLTVV.